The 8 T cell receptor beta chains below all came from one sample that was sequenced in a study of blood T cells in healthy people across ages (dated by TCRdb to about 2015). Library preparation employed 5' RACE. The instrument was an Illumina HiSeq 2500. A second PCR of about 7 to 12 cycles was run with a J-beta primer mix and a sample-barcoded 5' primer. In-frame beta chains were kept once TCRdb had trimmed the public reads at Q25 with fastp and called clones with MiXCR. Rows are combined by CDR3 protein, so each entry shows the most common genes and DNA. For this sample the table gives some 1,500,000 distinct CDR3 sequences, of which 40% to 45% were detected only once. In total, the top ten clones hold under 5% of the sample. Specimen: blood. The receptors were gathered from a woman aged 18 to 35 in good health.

The CDR3 sequence: CSARDRQTASGANVLTF. Here the CDR3 DNA reads TGCAGTGCTAGGGACAGGCAGACAGCCTCTGGGGCCAACGTCCTGACTTTC. V gene TRBV20-1 combines with J gene TRBJ2-6, with 7 bases identical to TRBD1. The ends lost 3 bases at V and 0 bases at J; junction bases unmatched: 8. The CDR3 extends over 17 amino acids. Germline V lookup: CDR1 DFQATT, CDR2 SNEGSKA (reference sequence).

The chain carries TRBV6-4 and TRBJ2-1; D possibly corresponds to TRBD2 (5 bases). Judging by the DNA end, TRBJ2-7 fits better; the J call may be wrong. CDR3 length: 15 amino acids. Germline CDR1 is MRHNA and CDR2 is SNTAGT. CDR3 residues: CASSDSGENYNEQYF. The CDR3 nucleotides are TGTGCCAGCAGTGACTCGGGAGAAAACTACAATGAGCAGTACTTC.

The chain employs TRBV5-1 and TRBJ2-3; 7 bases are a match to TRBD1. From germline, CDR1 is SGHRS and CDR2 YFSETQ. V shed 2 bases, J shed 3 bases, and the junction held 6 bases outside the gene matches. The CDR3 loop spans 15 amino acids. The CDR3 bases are TGCGCCAGCAGCTTTCAGGGACAGCCAACAGATACGCAGTATTTT. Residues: CASSFQGQPTDTQYF.

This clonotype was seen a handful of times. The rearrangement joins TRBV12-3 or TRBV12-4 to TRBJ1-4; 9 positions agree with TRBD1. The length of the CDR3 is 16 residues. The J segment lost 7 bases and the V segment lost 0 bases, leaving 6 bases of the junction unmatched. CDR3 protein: CASSLARGQGSEKLFF. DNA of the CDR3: TGTGCCAGCAGTTTAGCGCGTGGACAGGGGTCTGAAAAACTGTTTTTT.

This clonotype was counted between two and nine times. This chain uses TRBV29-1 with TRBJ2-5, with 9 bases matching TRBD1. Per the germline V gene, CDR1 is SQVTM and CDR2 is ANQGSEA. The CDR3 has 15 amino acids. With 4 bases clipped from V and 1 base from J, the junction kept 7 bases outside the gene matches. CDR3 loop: CSVGGQGRAQETQYF. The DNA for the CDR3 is TGCAGCGTTGGAGGACAGGGGAGAGCCCAAGAGACCCAGTACTTC.

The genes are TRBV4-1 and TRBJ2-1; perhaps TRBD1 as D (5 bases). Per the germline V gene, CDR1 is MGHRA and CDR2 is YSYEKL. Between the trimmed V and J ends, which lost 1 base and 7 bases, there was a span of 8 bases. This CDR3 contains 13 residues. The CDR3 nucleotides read TGCGCCAGCAGCCAAGGGAAGGGGAATGAGCAGTTCTTC. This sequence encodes CASSQGKGNEQFF.

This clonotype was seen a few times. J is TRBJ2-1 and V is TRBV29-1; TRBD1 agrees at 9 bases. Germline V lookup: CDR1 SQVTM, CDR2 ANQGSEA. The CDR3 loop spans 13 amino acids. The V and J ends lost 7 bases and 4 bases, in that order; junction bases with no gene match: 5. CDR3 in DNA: TGCAGCGCGGCCGGGACAGGGTACAATGAGCAGTTCTTC. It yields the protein CSAAGTGYNEQFF.

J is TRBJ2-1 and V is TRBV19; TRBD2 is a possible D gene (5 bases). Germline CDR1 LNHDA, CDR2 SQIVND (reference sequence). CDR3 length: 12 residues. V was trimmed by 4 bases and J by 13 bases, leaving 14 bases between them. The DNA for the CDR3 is TGTGCCAGTAGTACCCGTTGGGAGACCCAGTTCTTC. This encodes CASSTRWETQFF.